These 30 T cell receptor beta chains were sequenced from one sample in a study of blood T cell repertoires in COVID-19. Assay: immunoSEQ multiplex PCR; the TCRdb copy retains only in-frame clones and omits some. This sample carries approximately 250,000 clones, over 65% of them seen once, and the ten largest clones take under 5.5%. The specimen sequenced was peripheral blood. Every receptor here comes from a man in his 60s who had recovered from COVID-19.

The table lists this clone with a few counts. V and J are TRBV14 and TRBJ2-7; D ambiguous. This CDR3 has 12 residues. V dropped 4 bases and J dropped 6 bases, with 10 bases sitting between them. Germline loops: CDR1 SGHDN, CDR2 FVKESK. The CDR3 protein is CASSLEVGEQYF. CDR3 coding DNA: TGTGCCAGCAGCCTAGAGGTCGGCGAGCAGTACTTC.

The V and J genes are TRBV6-5 and TRBJ2-7, with D possibly matching TRBD2 (6 bases). This CDR3 is built from 14 residues. CDR1 is MNHEY, CDR2 SVGAGI, per germline. V was shortened by 7 bases and J by 2 bases, with 15 bases between the two germline ends. The CDR3 loop reads CASKYGRSTYEQYF. The CDR3 DNA reads as TGTGCCAGCAAGTACGGGAGATCCACCTACGAGCAGTACTTC.

In this sample, this clone turned up a few times. This CDR3 is CASTSPMGRINQPQHF. In nucleotides, the CDR3 is TGTGCCAGCACTAGCCCCATGGGTCGCATTAATCAGCCCCAGCATTTT. This chain connects TRBV6-6 to TRBJ1-5, with D unclear. This CDR3 contains 16 residues. Germline lookup yields CDR1 MNHNY and CDR2 SVGAGI (reference sequence). The V gene lost 7 bases and the J gene lost 4 bases, with 20 bases spanning the gap.

The chain employs TRBV7-6 and TRBJ2-2; 12 positions match TRBD2. Germline-derived CDR1 and CDR2 are SGHVS and FNYEAQ. The CDR3 runs to 16 residues. With V trimmed by 1 base and J by 8 bases, 5 bases remained unmatched. The chain's CDR3 is CASSLEPSGRGGELFF. CDR3 nucleotide sequence: TGTGCCAGCAGCTTAGAGCCTAGCGGGAGGGGAGGGGAGCTGTTTTTT.

The DNA of the CDR3 is TGTGCCAGCAGCGTCCTAGCGGAGTCCTACGAGCAGTACTTC. Translated: CASSVLAESYEQYF. The chain combines TRBV9 with TRBJ2-7, with 7 bases matching TRBD2. Germline-derived CDR1 and CDR2 are SGDLS and YYNGEE. The CDR3 consists of 14 residues. Trimming cost V 2 bases and J 1 base; bases outside gene matches: 3.

The chain combines TRBV15 with TRBJ1-2; 7 positions agree with TRBD1. V trimming: 1 base; J trimming: 7 bases; junction bases outside the gene matches: 6. The CDR3 is 14 residues long. Germline CDR1 is LNHNV and CDR2 is YYDKDF (reference sequence). CDR3 sequence reads: CATSRGQGGVGYTF. Here the CDR3 DNA reads TGTGCCACCAGCAGAGGACAGGGTGGTGTTGGCTACACCTTC.

With regard to this clone: At the DNA level, this CDR3 is encoded by other sequences in the same sample as well. V gene TRBV12-3 or TRBV12-4 combines with J gene TRBJ1-1; perhaps TRBD1 as D (5 bases). V was trimmed by 3 bases and J by 1 base, leaving 6 bases between them. The CDR3 covers 13 residues. CDR3 sequence (DNA): TGTGCCAGCAGTTTGGGGGGGAACACTGAAGCTTTCTTT. This translates into CASSLGGNTEAFF.

The chain's CDR3 is CASSTRGGLERGYTF. The CDR3 coding sequence is TGTGCCAGCAGCACTCGGGGGGGCCTAGAGCGTGGCTACACCTTC. The J gene is TRBJ1-2, the V gene TRBV21-1. TRBV21-1 is an annotated pseudogene. This CDR3 spans 15 amino acids.

The chain has TRBV5-6 and TRBJ2-1; 9 bases line up with TRBD2. Unmatched junction bases numbered 9, after V lost 5 bases and J lost 9 bases. Germline-derived CDR1 and CDR2 are SGHDT and YYEEEE. The CDR3 runs to 14 residues. CDR3 loop: CASSSAGGRLEQFF. The CDR3 bases are TGTGCCAGCAGTTCAGCGGGGGGAAGGCTTGAGCAGTTCTTC.

This chain links TRBV2 with TRBJ2-2, with 8 bases that match TRBD2. CDR3 length equals 12 residues. Per germline, CDR1 SNHLY and CDR2 FYNNEI. J was trimmed by 5 bases and V by 8 bases; bases with no gene match: 1. CDR3 DNA sequence: TGTGCCAGCGAGCGGGGGACCGGGGAGCTGTTTTTT. This encodes CASERGTGELFF. Based on the CDR3 plus reference TRBV2 and TRBJ2-2, the full variable domain is EPEVTQTPSHQVTQMGQEVILRCVPISNHLYFYWYRQILGQKVEFLVSFYNNEISEKSEIFDDQFSVERPDGSNFTLKIRSTKLEDSAMYFCASERGTGELFFGEGSRLTVL.

This chain joins TRBV12-3 or TRBV12-4 and TRBJ2-7; D possibly corresponds to TRBD1 (6 bases). The CDR3 contains 11 residues. Trimming removed 6 bases from V and 7 bases from J, with 10 bases in between. The CDR3 loop is CASSLQGEQYF. The CDR3, as DNA: TGTGCCAGCAGCCTCCAGGGGGAGCAGTACTTC.

This clone was recorded a few times. The CDR3 nucleotides read TGTGCCAGCAGCTTAAGACTAGCGGGGGAATCGAACTACGAGCAGTACTTC. Translating it yields CASSLRLAGESNYEQYF. The chain joins TRBV7-2 to TRBJ2-7; 12 bases match TRBD2. Looked up from germline, CDR1 is SGHTA and CDR2 is FQGNSA. With V trimmed by 2 bases and J by 3 bases, 8 bases remained unmatched. This CDR3 contains 17 residues.

V usage is TRBV6-5 and J usage is TRBJ2-2; 11 positions agree with TRBD1. This CDR3 has 15 residues. In germline, CDR1 is MNHEY, CDR2 SVGAGI. The V and J ends lost 6 bases and 5 bases, in that order; junction bases with no gene match: 5. This chain's CDR3 is CASRDWDRGTGELFF. The DNA of the CDR3 is TGTGCCAGCAGGGACTGGGACAGGGGGACCGGGGAGCTGTTTTTT.

This chain uses TRBV7-2 with TRBJ2-1; D might be TRBD2 (6 bases). From germline, CDR1 is SGHTA and CDR2 FQGNSA. Trimming pared 3 bases from V and 9 bases from J, leaving 18 bases between. The CDR3 runs to 15 residues. This CDR3 is CASSFKNENGGEQFF. The CDR3 bases are TGTGCCAGCAGCTTCAAGAATGAGAACGGGGGTGAGCAGTTCTTC.

The chain couples TRBV2 to TRBJ2-3; D is ambiguous. The CDR3 spans 14 residues. Germline lookup yields CDR1 SNHLY and CDR2 FYNNEI. Trimming shortened V by 2 bases and J by 6 bases, and 12 bases separated the two germline ends. CDR3 nucleotide sequence: TGTGCCAGCAGTGAACGACTGCCTGGCGATACGCAGTATTTT. This sequence encodes CASSERLPGDTQYF.

The chain has TRBV9 and TRBJ2-7, with D possibly being TRBD1 (6 bases). Trimming took off 4 bases at V and 10 bases at J, with 21 bases between the two ends. Per the germline V gene, CDR1 is SGDLS and CDR2 is YYNGEE. The CDR3 contains 14 residues. This chain's CDR3 is CASSPAGVIPPQYF. The CDR3 region has the DNA TGTGCCAGCAGCCCAGCAGGGGTTATTCCCCCTCAGTACTTC.

The rearrangement links TRBV2 to TRBJ1-2, with D uncertain. The CDR3 loop spans 12 amino acids. V was trimmed by 4 bases and J by 8 bases, leaving 11 bases between them. CDR1 SNHLY and CDR2 FYNNEI come from the germline V gene. CDR3 DNA: TGTGCCAGCAGTGGGGCGGGGAAAGGCTACACCTTC. It translates to CASSGAGKGYTF.

The rearrangement joins TRBV7-3 to TRBJ2-3, with 7 bases matching TRBD2. The germline gives CDR1 SGHTA, CDR2 FQGTGA. The length of the CDR3 is 15 residues. J was trimmed by 4 bases and V by 3 bases; bases with no gene match: 7. CDR3 region: CASSFGGWLADTQYF. Written as DNA, the CDR3 is TGTGCCAGCAGCTTCGGGGGGTGGCTAGCAGATACGCAGTATTTT.

The genes are TRBV11-2 and TRBJ2-3, with 7 bases identical to TRBD2. J gave up 2 bases and V 4 bases, and 9 bases lay outside the gene matches. Germline lookup yields CDR1 SGHAT and CDR2 FQNNGV. The CDR3 is 16 residues long. In DNA, the CDR3 is TGTGCCAGCAGCTCATACCCCAGCGGGACCACAGATACGCAGTATTTT. As protein: CASSSYPSGTTDTQYF.

V usage is TRBV6-6 and J usage is TRBJ2-3, with 7 positions matching TRBD2. V shed 7 bases, J shed 5 bases, and the junction held 15 bases outside the gene matches. The CDR3 contains 16 residues. The V gene's germline CDR1 is MNHNY and CDR2 SVGAGI (reference sequence). CDR3 coding DNA: TGTGCCAGCACAAAACTTAGACCGAGCGGGAAAGATACGCAGTATTTT. Its translation is CASTKLRPSGKDTQYF.

The chain is built from TRBV10-3 and TRBJ1-2; D remains unclear. The CDR3 runs to 13 residues. V dropped 1 base and J dropped 8 bases, with 11 bases sitting between them. Looked up from germline, CDR1 is ENHRY and CDR2 is SYGVKD. The CDR3 loop reads CAISEFYGAGYTF. The CDR3 region has the DNA TGTGCCATCAGTGAGTTTTACGGAGCAGGCTACACCTTC.

This chain links TRBV18 with TRBJ2-5; D unresolved. The CDR3 runs to 14 residues. The V gene lost 2 bases and the J gene lost 4 bases, with 11 bases spanning the gap. CDR1 is KGHSH and CDR2 is LQKENI in the germline V gene. CDR3 protein: CASSPEQPGETQYF. CDR3 sequence (DNA): TGTGCCAGCTCACCAGAACAACCGGGAGAGACCCAGTACTTC.

This sequence joins TRBV7-2 and TRBJ2-5; D perhaps matches TRBD1 (6 bases). This CDR3 has 14 amino acids. The ends were cut back, 5 bases at V and 1 base at J, with 11 bases in the middle. The germline CDR1 and CDR2 sequences are SGHTA and FQGNSA. CDR3 sequence: CASSRYRAQETQYF. CDR3 in DNA: TGTGCCAGCAGCCGCTACAGGGCCCAAGAGACCCAGTACTTC.

V is TRBV7-3 and J is TRBJ2-3; TRBD2 might be the D (6 bases). Trimming left V 1 base short and J 2 bases short, with 13 bases between. Germline values: CDR1 SGHTA, CDR2 FQGTGA. This CDR3 has 16 amino acids. The CDR3 DNA is TGTGCCAGCAGCTTAAGAGACGCGGGGTTCACAGATACGCAGTATTTT. This encodes CASSLRDAGFTDTQYF.

CDR3: CAWSSSLDRSYQPQHF. For the CDR3, the DNA is TGTGCCTGGAGTAGCAGCTTGGACAGGTCCTATCAGCCCCAGCATTTT. V usage is TRBV30 and J usage is TRBJ1-5; 7 bases match TRBD1. V shed 2 bases, J shed 5 bases, and the junction held 12 bases outside the gene matches. The CDR3 extends over 16 amino acids. The germline V gene has CDR1 GTSNPN and CDR2 SVGIG (reference sequence).

Only a few counts were recorded for this clone. V and J are TRBV7-9 and TRBJ2-7, with 9 bases fitting TRBD2. The V gene end was trimmed by 1 base and the J gene end by 6 bases; junction bases not matched to a gene: 4. Germline loops: CDR1 SEHNR, CDR2 FQNEAQ (reference sequence). This CDR3 region has 14 residues. The CDR3 DNA sequence: TGTGCCAGCAGCTTAGGTGCGGGGGGGCTCGAGCAGTACTTC. Translated: CASSLGAGGLEQYF.

The table lists this clone with a count of one. This sequence joins TRBV6-6 and TRBJ1-2, with TRBD1 matching 8 bases. From germline, CDR1 is MNHNY and CDR2 SVGAGI (reference sequence). J was trimmed by 3 bases and V by 5 bases; bases with no gene match: 5. The CDR3 spans 14 residues. The CDR3 DNA reads TGTGCCAGCAGTGGCAGGGGGCTAGACTATGGCTACACCTTC. It encodes CASSGRGLDYGYTF.

The V and J genes are TRBV29-1 and TRBJ2-1, with 14 bases lining up with TRBD2. The CDR3 covers 15 residues. The germline V gene encodes CDR1 SQVTM and CDR2 ANQGSEA. J was trimmed by 9 bases and V by 5 bases; bases with no gene match: 9. CDR3: CSVKGLAGVAGEQFF. The CDR3, as DNA: TGCAGCGTTAAGGGACTAGCGGGAGTGGCAGGTGAGCAGTTCTTC.

The CDR3 DNA reads as TGTGCCAGTAGCAAAACAGGGGGCCGTTCCTACAATGAGCAGTTCTTC. Residues: CASSKTGGRSYNEQFF. The V gene is TRBV19, the J gene TRBJ2-1; 9 positions agree with TRBD1. The CDR3 totals 16 residues. CDR1 and CDR2 from the germline V gene are LNHDA and SQIVND (reference sequence). With V trimmed by 6 bases and J by 1 base, 7 bases remained unmatched.

This rearrangement joins TRBV7-9 to TRBJ2-1; D remains ambiguous. The CDR3 contains 11 residues. The V end was cut by 5 bases, the J end by 9 bases, with 8 bases between. Looked up from germline, CDR1 is SEHNR and CDR2 is FQNEAQ (reference sequence). In DNA, the CDR3 is TGTGCCAGCAGCGGTAGAGGTGAGCAGTTCTTC. It yields the protein CASSGRGEQFF.